This T cell receptor beta chain came from a study of control samples from healthy donors and cancer patients. The V and J ends lost 2 bases and 4 bases respectively, with 13 bases between them. The CDR3 covers 15 residues. CDR1 is MNHNY and CDR2 is SVGAGI in the germline V gene (reference sequence). Assay: immunoSEQ multiplex PCR; the TCRdb copy retains only in-frame clones and omits some. The data contain approximately 170,000 clones, 90% to 95% of them singletons. The sequenced material came from blood. The V and J genes are TRBV6-6 and TRBJ2-3, with D perhaps matching TRBD2 (6 bases). The sequence was collected from a woman aged 25 to 39 in good health. The CDR3 DNA follows: TGTGCCAGCAGTTACGGAGGGAATGGGGCAGATACGCAGTATTTT. Residues: CASSYGGNGADTQYF.